The entry that follows covers one T cell receptor (beta chain) sequence. This CDR3 comprises 15 residues. CDR1 and CDR2 (germline): SEHNR, FQNEAQ (reference sequence). V was shortened by 5 bases and J by 4 bases, with 12 bases between the two germline ends. This record belongs to a study of blood T cell repertoires in COVID-19. The data were produced by immunoSEQ multiplex PCR, yet TCRdb's version contains in-frame clones alone and is incomplete. The sample records 150,000 to 200,000 clones, less than 90% being singletons. This chain joins TRBV7-9 and TRBJ2-6; D call uncertain. Source material: PBMCs or T cells enriched from blood (not recorded which). The receptor was isolated from a woman in her thirties who had been exposed to COVID-19. As DNA, the CDR3 is TGTGCCAGCAGCCTAAGTCTGCCCGGGGCCAACGTCCTGACTTTC. Translating it yields CASSLSLPGANVLTF.